One TCR beta chain is described in this entry. This clonotype was counted many times. There is no known antigen for this receptor. Base quality data are lacking; no much larger clone is found one base away. Library construction relied on PCR. Sequencer: NextSeq 500. Preparation of bulk TCR libraries followed a previously described approach, with the TCR primers listed in Table S5. The Qiagen AllPrep DNA/RNA kit was used to purify total RNA. Before analysis, reads from multiple sequencing runs of one library were combined. Under the source paper's analysis protocol: Reads were retained only if the reads had an exact TCR constant sequence, and the retained reads were trimmed to 150 nt and grouped according to their 12-nt molecular barcodes. Reads within each barcode group were sub-clustered using a 15% Levenshtein threshold, and quality-weighted consensus sequences were constructed for each RNA molecule. Non-functional sequences were excluded, and lower-count sequences lying one edit away from another sequence were also excluded. Based on a fit of two negative binomial distributions, barcode sub-clusters having less than 20% of the maximum read count were discarded. Using fastp at Q25 and MiXCR, TCRdb reprocessed the public reads and kept productive beta chains. Each entry merges the rows of one CDR3 protein and shows their most common DNA and genes. These V and J calls rely on TCRdb rather than the paper's analysis. The sample table shows approximately 320,000 distinct CDR3 sequences, and over 20% are seen once. Jointly, the top ten make up 0.65% to 0.75% of the sample.

Between the V and J ends, shortened by 4 bases and 10 bases respectively, the junction contains 11 bases. CDR1 SGHAT and CDR2 FQNNGV are derived from the germline V gene. The CDR3 starts with the cysteine, ends with the phenylalanine, and has 12 residues. CDR3 DNA only is kept here, 36 bases in frame from base 1. The sample originates from a study of molecular identifiers for immune sequencing clone quantification (dated by TCRdb to the late 2010s). In the study overall: In a replicate experiment, RNA from around 20,000 or 100,000 naive CD8 T cells was split into five aliquots, four of which were sequenced. This methods study benchmarked molecular-identifier clustering-based TCR repertoire sequencing (MIDCIRS) and TCR RNA copy counting, using CD8 T cells to do so.

Libraries of naive CD8 T cells were generated from roughly 20,000 to 1,000,000 sorted cells, with 10%, 30% or 50% of the purified RNA used. Naive CD8 T cells were FACS-sorted as CD8+CD4-CCR7+CD45RA+ on a BD FACSAria II into RLT Plus buffer. Around 11 TCR copies' worth of Jurkat RNA were spiked into about 20,000-1,000,000 naive CD8 T cell samples to test detection sensitivity. Enrichment of CD8 T cells was done with RosetteSep CD8+ T Cell Enrichment Cocktail plus Ficoll-Paque, and ACK red cell lysis came afterward. The paper as a whole reports these results and caveats: Clones above 20 RNA copies held over 99% of molecules in CMV-specific effector cells but under 1% in naive cells. Modeling estimated about 3.3 recovered TCR RNA copies per cell, compared with around 9.7 by digital PCR, which implies about 32% capture efficiency. Spiked-in Jurkat TCR RNA (around eleven copies' worth), which is not part of the donor repertoire, was contained in the naive libraries. Highly expanded clone sizes could be underestimated because identical TCR molecules may share a barcode. Without barcode sub-clustering, chimeric consensus sequences inflated TCR diversity; chimeras reached as high as 47%. Spiked-in Jurkat TCR RNA equivalent to a single cell was reported to be detectable even among over 800,000 naive CD8 T cells.

The sequence came from a human donor in good health. Some libraries in this study had Jurkat cell RNA spiked in. The sequenced material came from naive CD8+ T cells from blood, with Jurkat cell RNA spiked in. According to the study, the label for this sample's cell subset or site signals: FACS-sorted CD8+CD4-CCR7+CD45RA+ naive T cells. This chain is built from TRBV11-2 and TRBJ2-1, with the D gene not clear enough to name. CDR3 sequence: CASSSVAQEQFF. DNA sequence: TGTGCCAGCAGCTCCGTGGCTCAGGAGCAGTTCTTC.